The text below deals with one T cell receptor (beta chain). Its antigen remains unidentified. Germline V gene data show CDR1 as SGHDT and CDR2 as YYEEEE. V lost 5 bases to trimming and J lost 10 bases; unmatched junction nucleotides: 16. CDR3 length: 16 amino acids. Using immunoSEQ multiplex PCR, the repertoire was profiled, and TCRdb retains in-frame clones only, with some absent. The data hold millions of clones, with over 85% observed a single time. The data are from a study of shared clonotypes between healthy human individuals. Whole-study findings and limits: Naive subsets generally had larger estimated richness than memory subsets. Around 5% was the fraction of naive CD4 clonotypes found shared across a few donors. Generation probability values for non-shared clonotypes were lower than those for clonotypes shared by all four donors.

The sample consisted of naive CD4+ T cells from PBMCs. Documented subset: CD45RA+ positively selected. This TCR came from a man younger than 35 in good health. Some clones in this sample may be carry-over from other donors' samples. The chain is built from TRBV5-6 and TRBJ2-1; 9 nucleotides agree with TRBD2. The CDR3 is CASRNGVAGGPEEQFF. For the CDR3, the DNA is TGTGCCAGCAGAAACGGGGTGGCGGGAGGGCCTGAAGAGCAGTTCTTC.